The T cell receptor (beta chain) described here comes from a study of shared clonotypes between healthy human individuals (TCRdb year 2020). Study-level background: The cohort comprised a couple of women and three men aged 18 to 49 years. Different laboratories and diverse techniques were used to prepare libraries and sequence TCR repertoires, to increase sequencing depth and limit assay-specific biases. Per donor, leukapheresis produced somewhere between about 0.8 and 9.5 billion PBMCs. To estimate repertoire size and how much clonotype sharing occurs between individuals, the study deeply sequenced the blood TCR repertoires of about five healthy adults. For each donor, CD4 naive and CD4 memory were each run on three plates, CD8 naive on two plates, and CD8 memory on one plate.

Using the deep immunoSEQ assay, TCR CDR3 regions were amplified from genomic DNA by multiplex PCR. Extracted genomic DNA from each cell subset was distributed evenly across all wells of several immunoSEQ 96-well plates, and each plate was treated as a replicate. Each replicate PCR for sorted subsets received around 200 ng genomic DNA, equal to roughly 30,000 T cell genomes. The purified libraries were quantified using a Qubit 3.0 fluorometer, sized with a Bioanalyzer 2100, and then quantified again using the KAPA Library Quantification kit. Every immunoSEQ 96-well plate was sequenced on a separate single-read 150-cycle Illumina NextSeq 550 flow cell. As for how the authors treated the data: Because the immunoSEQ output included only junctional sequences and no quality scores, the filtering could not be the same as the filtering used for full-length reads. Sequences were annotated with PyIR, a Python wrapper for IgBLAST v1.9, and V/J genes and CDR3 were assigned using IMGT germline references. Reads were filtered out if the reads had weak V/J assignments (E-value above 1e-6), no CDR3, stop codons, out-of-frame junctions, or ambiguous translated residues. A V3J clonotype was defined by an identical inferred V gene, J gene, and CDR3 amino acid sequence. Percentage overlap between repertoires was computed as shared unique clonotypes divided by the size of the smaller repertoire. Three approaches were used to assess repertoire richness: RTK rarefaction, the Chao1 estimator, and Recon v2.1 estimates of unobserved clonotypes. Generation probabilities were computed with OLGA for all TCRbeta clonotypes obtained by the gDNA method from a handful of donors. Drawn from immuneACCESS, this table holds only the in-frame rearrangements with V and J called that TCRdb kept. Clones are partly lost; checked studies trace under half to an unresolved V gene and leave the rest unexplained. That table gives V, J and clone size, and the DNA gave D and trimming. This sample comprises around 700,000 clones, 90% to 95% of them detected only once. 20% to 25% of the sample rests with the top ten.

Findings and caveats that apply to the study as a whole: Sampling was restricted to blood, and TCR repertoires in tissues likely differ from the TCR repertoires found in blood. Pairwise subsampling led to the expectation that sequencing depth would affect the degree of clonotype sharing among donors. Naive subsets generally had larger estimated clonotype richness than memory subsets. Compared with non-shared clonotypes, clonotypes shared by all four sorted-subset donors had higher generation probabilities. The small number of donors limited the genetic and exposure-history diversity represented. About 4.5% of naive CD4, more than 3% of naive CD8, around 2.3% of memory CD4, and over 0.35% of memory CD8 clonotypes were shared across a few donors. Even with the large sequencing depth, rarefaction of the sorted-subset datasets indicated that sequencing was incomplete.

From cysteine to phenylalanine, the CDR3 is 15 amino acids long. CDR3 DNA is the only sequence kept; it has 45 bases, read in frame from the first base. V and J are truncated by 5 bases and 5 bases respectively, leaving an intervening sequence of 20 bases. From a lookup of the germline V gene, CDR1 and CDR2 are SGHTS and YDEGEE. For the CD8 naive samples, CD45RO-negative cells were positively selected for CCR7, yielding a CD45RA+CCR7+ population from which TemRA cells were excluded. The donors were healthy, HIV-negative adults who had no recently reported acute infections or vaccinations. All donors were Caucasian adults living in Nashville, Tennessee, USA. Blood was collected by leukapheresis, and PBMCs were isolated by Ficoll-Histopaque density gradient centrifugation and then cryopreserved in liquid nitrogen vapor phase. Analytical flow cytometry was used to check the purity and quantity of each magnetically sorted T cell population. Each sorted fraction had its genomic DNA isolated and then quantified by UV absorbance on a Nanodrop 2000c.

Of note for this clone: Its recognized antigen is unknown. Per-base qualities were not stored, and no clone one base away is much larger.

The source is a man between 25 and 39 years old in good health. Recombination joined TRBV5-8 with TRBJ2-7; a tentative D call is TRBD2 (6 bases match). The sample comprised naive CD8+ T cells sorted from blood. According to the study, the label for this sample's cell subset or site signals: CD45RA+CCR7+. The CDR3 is CASRAGQAGRNEQYF. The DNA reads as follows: TGTGCCAGCAGGGCGGGTCAGGCGGGAAGGAACGAGCAGTACTTC.